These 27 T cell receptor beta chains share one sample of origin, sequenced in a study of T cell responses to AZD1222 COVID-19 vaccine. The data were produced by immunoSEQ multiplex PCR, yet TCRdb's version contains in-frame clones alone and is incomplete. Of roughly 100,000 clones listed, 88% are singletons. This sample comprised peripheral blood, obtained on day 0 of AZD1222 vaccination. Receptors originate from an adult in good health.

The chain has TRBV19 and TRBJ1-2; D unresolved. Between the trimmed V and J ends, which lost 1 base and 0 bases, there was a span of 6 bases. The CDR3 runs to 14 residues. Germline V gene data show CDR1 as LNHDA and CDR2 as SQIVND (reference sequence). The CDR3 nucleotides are TGTGCCAGTAGTATAGCACAGTCTAACTATGGCTACACCTTC. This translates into CASSIAQSNYGYTF.

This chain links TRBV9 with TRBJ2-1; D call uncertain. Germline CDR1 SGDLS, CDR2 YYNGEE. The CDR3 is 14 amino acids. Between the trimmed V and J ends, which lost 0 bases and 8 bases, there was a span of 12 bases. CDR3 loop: CASSVGDPFDEQFF. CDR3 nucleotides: TGTGCCAGCAGCGTAGGTGACCCGTTCGATGAGCAGTTCTTC.

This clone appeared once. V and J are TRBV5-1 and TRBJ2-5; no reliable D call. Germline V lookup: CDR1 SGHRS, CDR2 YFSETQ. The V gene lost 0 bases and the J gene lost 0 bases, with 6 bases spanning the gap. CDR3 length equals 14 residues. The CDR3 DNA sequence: TGCGCCAGCAGCTTGGCCTCATACCAAGAGACCCAGTACTTC. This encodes CASSLASYQETQYF.

The CDR3 DNA reads TGTGCCAGCAGTGAATTTACGCAGCCCCAGCATTTT. This codes for CASSEFTQPQHF. The rearrangement joins TRBV6-1 to TRBJ1-5; no clear D. The CDR3 sequence is 12 residues long. In germline, CDR1 is MNHNS, CDR2 SASEGT. V was clipped by 2 bases and J by 7 bases, with 6 bases between them.

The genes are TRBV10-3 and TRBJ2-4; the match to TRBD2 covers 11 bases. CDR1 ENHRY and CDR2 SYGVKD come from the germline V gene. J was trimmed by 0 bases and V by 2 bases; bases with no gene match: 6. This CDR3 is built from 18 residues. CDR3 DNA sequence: TGTGCCATCAGTGAGGGATCCCTAGCGGGAGGAGCCAAAAACATTCAGTACTTC. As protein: CAISEGSLAGGAKNIQYF.

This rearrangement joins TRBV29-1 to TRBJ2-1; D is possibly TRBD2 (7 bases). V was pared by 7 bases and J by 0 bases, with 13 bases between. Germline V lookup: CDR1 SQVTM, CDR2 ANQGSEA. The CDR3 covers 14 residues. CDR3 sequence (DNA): TGCAGCGGGGGGGGCGGGAGCTCCTACAATGAGCAGTTCTTC. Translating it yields CSGGGGSSYNEQFF.

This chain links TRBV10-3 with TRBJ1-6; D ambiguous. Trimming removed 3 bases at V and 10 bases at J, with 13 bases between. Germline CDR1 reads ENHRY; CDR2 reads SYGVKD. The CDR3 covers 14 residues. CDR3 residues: CAISEQRTESPLHF. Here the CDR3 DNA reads TGTGCCATCAGTGAACAGCGGACGGAATCACCCCTCCACTTT.

Here the CDR3 reads CASSLGLGLGGELFF. The CDR3 DNA follows: TGTGCCAGCAGCTTGGGTTTGGGTTTGGGCGGGGAGCTGTTTTTT. V gene TRBV7-8 combines with J gene TRBJ2-2; D is uncertain. This CDR3 has 15 residues. Per germline, CDR1 SGHVS and CDR2 FQNEAQ. Trimming shortened V by 3 bases and J by 7 bases, and 15 bases separated the two germline ends.

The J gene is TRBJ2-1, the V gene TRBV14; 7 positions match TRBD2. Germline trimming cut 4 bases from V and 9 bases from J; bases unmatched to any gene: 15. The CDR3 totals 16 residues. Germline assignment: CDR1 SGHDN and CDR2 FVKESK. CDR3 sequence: CASSPNLGGRAVEQFF. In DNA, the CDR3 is TGTGCCAGCAGCCCGAACCTAGGAGGGAGGGCCGTTGAGCAGTTCTTC.

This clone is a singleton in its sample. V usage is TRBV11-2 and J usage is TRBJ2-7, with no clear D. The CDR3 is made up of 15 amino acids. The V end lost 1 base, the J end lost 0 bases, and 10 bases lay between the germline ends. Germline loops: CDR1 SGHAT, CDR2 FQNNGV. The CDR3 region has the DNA TGTGCCAGCAGCTTAGCACCGCTCTCCTCCTACGAGCAGTACTTC. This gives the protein CASSLAPLSSYEQYF.

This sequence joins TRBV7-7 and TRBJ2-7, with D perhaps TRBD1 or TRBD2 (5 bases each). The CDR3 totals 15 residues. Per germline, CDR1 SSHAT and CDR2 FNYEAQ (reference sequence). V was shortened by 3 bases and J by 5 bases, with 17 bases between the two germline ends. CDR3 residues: CASSFRPSGLNEQYF. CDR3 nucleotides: TGTGCCAGCAGCTTCCGACCTTCGGGGCTAAACGAGCAGTACTTC.

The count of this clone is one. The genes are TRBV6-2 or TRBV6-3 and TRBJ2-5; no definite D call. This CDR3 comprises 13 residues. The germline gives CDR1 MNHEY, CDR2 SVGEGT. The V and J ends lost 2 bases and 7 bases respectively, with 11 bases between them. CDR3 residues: CASSYVPPGTQYF. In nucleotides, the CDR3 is TGTGCCAGCAGTTACGTACCGCCGGGGACCCAGTACTTC.

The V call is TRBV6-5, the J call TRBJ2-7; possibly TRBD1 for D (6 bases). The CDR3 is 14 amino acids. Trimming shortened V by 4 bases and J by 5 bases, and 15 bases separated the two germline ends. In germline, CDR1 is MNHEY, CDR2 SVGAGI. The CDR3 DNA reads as TGTGCCAGCAGTTTACAGGGATCCTACCACGAGCAGTACTTC. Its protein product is CASSLQGSYHEQYF.

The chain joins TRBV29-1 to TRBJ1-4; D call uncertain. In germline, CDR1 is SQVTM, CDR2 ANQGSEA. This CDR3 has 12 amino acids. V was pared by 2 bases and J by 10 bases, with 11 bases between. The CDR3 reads CSVEWGGGKLFF. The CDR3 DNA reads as TGCAGCGTTGAATGGGGAGGCGGAAAACTGTTTTTT.

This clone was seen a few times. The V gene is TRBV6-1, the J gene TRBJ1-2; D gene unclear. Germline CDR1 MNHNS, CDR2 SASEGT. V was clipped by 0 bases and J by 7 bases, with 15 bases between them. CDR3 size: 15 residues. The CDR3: CASSEAGLAVSGYTF. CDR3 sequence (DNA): TGTGCCAGCAGTGAAGCGGGCCTAGCAGTCTCTGGCTACACCTTC.

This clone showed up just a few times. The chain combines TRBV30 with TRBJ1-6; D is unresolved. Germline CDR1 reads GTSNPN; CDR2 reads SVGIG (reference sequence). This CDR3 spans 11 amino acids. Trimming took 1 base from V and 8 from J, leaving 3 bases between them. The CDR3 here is CAWSADSPLHF. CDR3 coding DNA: TGTGCCTGGAGTGCAGATTCACCCCTCCACTTT.

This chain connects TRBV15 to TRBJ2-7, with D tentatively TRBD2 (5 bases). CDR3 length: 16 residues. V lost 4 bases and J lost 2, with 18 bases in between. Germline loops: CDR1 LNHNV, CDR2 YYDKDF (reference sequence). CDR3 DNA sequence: TGTGCCACCAGCAAGGGAGTGGGCAGGAATCCCTACGAGCAGTACTTC. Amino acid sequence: CATSKGVGRNPYEQYF.

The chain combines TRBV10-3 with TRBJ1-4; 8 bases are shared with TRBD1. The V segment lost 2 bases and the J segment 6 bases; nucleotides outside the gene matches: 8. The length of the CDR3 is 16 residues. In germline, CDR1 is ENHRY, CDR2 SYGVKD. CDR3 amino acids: CAISEGRQGRDEKLFF. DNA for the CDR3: TGTGCCATCAGTGAGGGAAGACAGGGGCGGGATGAAAAACTGTTTTTT.

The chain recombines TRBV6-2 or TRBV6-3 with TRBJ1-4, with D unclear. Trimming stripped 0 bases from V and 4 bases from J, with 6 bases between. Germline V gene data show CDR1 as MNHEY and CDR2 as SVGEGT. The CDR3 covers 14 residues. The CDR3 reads CASSYSKINEKLFF. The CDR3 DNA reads TGTGCCAGCAGTTACTCCAAGATTAATGAAAAACTGTTTTTT.

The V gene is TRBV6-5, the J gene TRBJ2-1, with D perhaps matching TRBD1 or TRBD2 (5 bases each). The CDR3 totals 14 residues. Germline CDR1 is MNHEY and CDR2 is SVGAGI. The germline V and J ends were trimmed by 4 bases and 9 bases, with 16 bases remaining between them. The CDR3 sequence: CASSSPLEGPEQFF. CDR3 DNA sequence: TGTGCCAGCAGTTCTCCCCTCGAGGGGCCTGAGCAGTTCTTC.

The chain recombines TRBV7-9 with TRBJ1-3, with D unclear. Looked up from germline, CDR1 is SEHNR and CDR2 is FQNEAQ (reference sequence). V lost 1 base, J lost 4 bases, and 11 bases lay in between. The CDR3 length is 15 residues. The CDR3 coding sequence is TGTGCCAGCAGCTTAGGCGGTACCGGCGGAAACACCATATATTTT. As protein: CASSLGGTGGNTIYF.

The CDR3 loop is CASSDYMLWEQYF. CDR3 coding DNA: TGTGCCAGCAGTGATTACATGCTATGGGAGCAGTACTTC. The rearrangement links TRBV21-1 to TRBJ2-7. TRBV21-1 is shown as a pseudogene. The CDR3 covers 13 residues.

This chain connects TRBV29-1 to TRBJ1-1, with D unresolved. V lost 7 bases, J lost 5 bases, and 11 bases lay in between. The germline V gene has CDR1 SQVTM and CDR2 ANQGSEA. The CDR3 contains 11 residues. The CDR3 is CSALRVTEAFF. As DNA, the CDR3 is TGCAGCGCTCTACGGGTTACTGAAGCTTTCTTT.

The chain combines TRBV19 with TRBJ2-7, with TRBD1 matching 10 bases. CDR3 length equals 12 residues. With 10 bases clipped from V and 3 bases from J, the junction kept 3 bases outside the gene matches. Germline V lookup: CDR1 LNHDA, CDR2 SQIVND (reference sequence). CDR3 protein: CATRDRGYEQYF. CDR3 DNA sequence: TGTGCCACCCGGGACAGGGGCTACGAGCAGTACTTC.

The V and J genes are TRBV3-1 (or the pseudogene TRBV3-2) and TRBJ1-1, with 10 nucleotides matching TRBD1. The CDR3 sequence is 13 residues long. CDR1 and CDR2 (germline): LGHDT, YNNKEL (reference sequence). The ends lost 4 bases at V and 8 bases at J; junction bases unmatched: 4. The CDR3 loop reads CASSLPGQGEAFF. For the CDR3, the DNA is TGTGCCAGCAGCCTTCCGGGACAGGGGGAAGCTTTCTTT.

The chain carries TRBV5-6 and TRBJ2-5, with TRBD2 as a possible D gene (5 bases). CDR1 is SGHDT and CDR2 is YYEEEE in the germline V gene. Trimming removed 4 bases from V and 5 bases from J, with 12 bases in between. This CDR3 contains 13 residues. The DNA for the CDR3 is TGTGCCAGCAGCCAGACGGGGTCGGAGACCCAGTACTTC. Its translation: CASSQTGSETQYF.

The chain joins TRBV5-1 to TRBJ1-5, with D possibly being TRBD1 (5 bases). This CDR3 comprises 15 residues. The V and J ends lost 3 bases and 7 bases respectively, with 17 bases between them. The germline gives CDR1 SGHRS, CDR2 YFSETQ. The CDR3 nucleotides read TGCGCCAGCAGCTCCATTCCAGGGTTAGAGCAGCCCCAGCATTTT. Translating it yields CASSSIPGLEQPQHF.